The 23 T cell receptor beta chains below come from one sample, sequenced in a study of T cells in localized non-small cell lung cancer (TCRdb year 2020). Library preparation employed the immunoSEQ multiplex PCR assay. The immuneACCESS repertoire file appears here via TCRdb, limited to in-frame rearrangements. These files lack a portion of the clones; in checked studies, under half of the deficit traces to unresolved V genes, and the cause of the others is not known. The table for this sample lists about 46,000 clones; under 90% of them were counted only once. Of the sample, roughly 17% falls within the top ten clones. This sample comprised peripheral blood mononuclear cells, obtained before any cancer treatment. The receptors were sampled from a man aged 35 to 70 with stage III lung adenocarcinoma.

The chain couples TRBV5-4 to TRBJ1-1; a weak D match, TRBD1 (6 bases). Per germline, CDR1 SGHNT and CDR2 YYREEE (reference sequence). Trimming shortened V by 4 bases and J by 2 bases, and 15 bases separated the two germline ends. There are 15 residues in the CDR3. CDR3 region: CASSQSYRDNTEAFF. The CDR3 nucleotides are TGTGCCAGCAGCCAATCGTACAGGGATAACACTGAAGCTTTCTTT.

This chain uses TRBV9 with TRBJ2-2; D ambiguous. V lost 1 base, J lost 0 bases, and 7 bases lay in between. The CDR3 covers 15 residues. The V gene's germline CDR1 is SGDLS and CDR2 YYNGEE. The CDR3 is CASSVWNANTGELFF. DNA for the CDR3: TGTGCCAGCAGCGTATGGAACGCGAACACCGGGGAGCTGTTTTTT.

Concerning this clone itself: This specimen includes other DNA sequences encoding the same CDR3. For the CDR3, the DNA is TGTGCCAGCAGCCTATTGGCAGGACAGAACTATGGCTACACCTTC. It specifies CASSLLAGQNYGYTF. The rearrangement uses TRBV7-9 and TRBJ1-2; possible D gene TRBD1, 6 bases. The length of the CDR3 is 15 residues. V was pared by 5 bases and J by 2 bases, with 15 bases between. Germline V gene lookup returns CDR1 SEHNR and CDR2 FQNEAQ (reference sequence).

The rearrangement joins TRBV25-1 to TRBJ1-6; 9 bases map to TRBD1. V was clipped by 1 base and J by 10 bases; unmatched bases: 5. The CDR3 has 15 residues. The germline V gene encodes CDR1 MGHDK and CDR2 SYGVNS. In DNA form, the CDR3 reads TGTGCCAGCAGTGAATCCGACAGGGGGGGCTCACCCCTCCACTTT. This codes for CASSESDRGGSPLHF.

CDR3 sequence: CASSYSFGDTDTQYF. In nucleotides, the CDR3 is TGTGCCAGCAGTTACTCGTTCGGAGACACAGATACGCAGTATTTT. This rearrangement joins TRBV6-5 to TRBJ2-3, with D unresolved. Germline assignment: CDR1 MNHEY and CDR2 SVGAGI. The CDR3 is 15 residues long. V dropped 0 bases and J dropped 2 bases, with 9 bases sitting between them.

V usage is TRBV11-3 and J usage is TRBJ2-1; weak D call: TRBD2 (7 bases). Trimming shortened V by 5 bases and J by 10 bases, and 24 bases separated the two germline ends. CDR1 SGHNT and CDR2 YENEEA come from the germline V gene. This CDR3 contains 16 residues. The DNA for the CDR3 is TGTGCCAGCAGCGTAGGGGGGGGTGTGAAAGTGATGGAGCAGTTCTTC. This codes for CASSVGGGVKVMEQFF.

This rearrangement joins TRBV6-1 to TRBJ2-3; 7 nucleotides align to TRBD1. The ends lost 6 bases at V and 7 bases at J; junction bases unmatched: 10. The CDR3 is made up of 14 amino acids. Germline CDR1 and CDR2: MNHNS and SASEGT. The CDR3 region has the DNA TGTGCCAGCAGCTCTGGGACAGCCGTATATACGCAGTATTTT. Protein sequence: CASSSGTAVYTQYF.

The chain combines TRBV2 with TRBJ1-5, with a weak D call TRBD1 (5 bases). The germline V and J ends were trimmed by 4 bases and 3 bases, with 19 bases remaining between them. This CDR3 is built from 17 residues. Looked up from germline, CDR1 is SNHLY and CDR2 is FYNNEI. This CDR3 is CASSAWGGTTTNQPQHF. The CDR3 DNA reads TGTGCCAGCAGTGCATGGGGAGGGACCACCACCAATCAGCCCCAGCATTTT.

This clone was seen once. V usage is TRBV7-3 and J usage is TRBJ2-7, with 7 bases matching TRBD2. The V segment lost 3 bases and the J segment 3 bases; nucleotides outside the gene matches: 2. This CDR3 has 13 amino acids. The germline V gene encodes CDR1 SGHTA and CDR2 FQGTGA. The CDR3 nucleotides are TGTGCCAGCAGCTTCTCGGGGGGCTACGAGCAGTACTTC. Translated: CASSFSGGYEQYF.

The rearrangement joins TRBV4-2 to TRBJ2-4; 7 nucleotides agree with TRBD2. Germline CDR1 and CDR2: LGHNA and YNFKEQ. The ends lost 3 bases at V and 6 bases at J; junction bases unmatched: 5. This CDR3 comprises 14 residues. The CDR3: CASSHKGGTNIQYF. DNA of the CDR3: TGTGCCAGCAGCCACAAGGGAGGGACAAACATTCAGTACTTC.

The chain carries TRBV19 and TRBJ2-3; D gene uncertain. V gave up 3 bases and J gave up 3 bases, with 4 bases separating them. Germline values: CDR1 LNHDA, CDR2 SQIVND (reference sequence). This CDR3 region has 12 residues. The CDR3 nucleotides read TGTGCCAGTAGTATCAGGACAGATACGCAGTATTTT. Its translation: CASSIRTDTQYF.

This chain connects TRBV7-6 to TRBJ2-5, with D perhaps matching TRBD1 (6 bases). The ends were cut back, 4 bases at V and 3 bases at J, with 6 bases in the middle. Germline V CDR1 and CDR2: SGHVS, FNYEAQ. This CDR3 spans 12 amino acids. The CDR3 reads CASSSGEETQYF. CDR3 nucleotides: TGTGCCAGCAGCTCAGGGGAAGAGACCCAGTACTTC. The entire variable domain, with the rest obtained from reference TRBV7-6 and TRBJ2-5, is as follows: GAGVSQSPRYKVTKRGQDVALRCDPISGHVSLYWYRQALGQGPEFLTYFNYEAQQDKSGLPNDRFSAERPEGSISTLTIQRTEQRDSAMYRCASSSGEETQYFGPGTRLLVL.

The V and J genes are TRBV27 and TRBJ2-2, with 7 bases aligning to TRBD2. The J segment lost 3 bases and the V segment lost 3 bases, leaving 4 bases of the junction unmatched. CDR3 size: 15 residues. Per the germline V gene, CDR1 is MNHEY and CDR2 is SMNVEV (reference sequence). The CDR3 nucleotides are TGTGCCAGCAGTTTTTTCCGGGGGGACACCGGGGAGCTGTTTTTT. This gives the protein CASSFFRGDTGELFF.

This clone came up a few times. This chain joins TRBV19 and TRBJ2-5; 9 nucleotides align to TRBD1. Germline loops: CDR1 LNHDA, CDR2 SQIVND (reference sequence). V was clipped by 9 bases and J by 3 bases; unmatched bases: 5. This CDR3 comprises 13 residues. The CDR3 DNA follows: TGTGCCAGCGGGACAGGGCCAAAAGAGACCCAGTACTTC. As protein: CASGTGPKETQYF.

The chain couples TRBV21-1 to TRBJ2-5; TRBD2 is the table's D call, not checked against the DNA. TRBV21-1 is described as a pseudogene. The CDR3 consists of 18 residues. The CDR3 spells CASGPKRRLAYSQEPQYF. The CDR3, as DNA: TGTGCCAGCGGACCAAAGCGGAGACTAGCTTACTCACAAGAGCCCCAGTACTTC.

The chain is built from TRBV5-6 and TRBJ2-5; 13 positions match TRBD2. Germline assignment: CDR1 SGHDT and CDR2 YYEEEE. Germline trimming cut 2 bases from V and 14 bases from J; bases unmatched to any gene: 6. The CDR3 has 13 residues. CDR3 protein: CASSFGLAGVDYF. The CDR3, as DNA: TGTGCCAGCAGCTTCGGACTAGCGGGGGTGGATTACTTC.

This clone turned up a few times. The chain recombines TRBV5-1 with TRBJ1-2; 8 bases align to TRBD1. The CDR3 loop spans 15 amino acids. CDR1 is SGHRS, CDR2 YFSETQ, per germline. J gave up 8 bases and V 1 base, and 10 bases lay outside the gene matches. This CDR3 reads CASSLNTDRASGYTF. CDR3 nucleotide sequence: TGCGCCAGCAGCTTGAACACGGACAGGGCCAGCGGCTACACCTTC.

J is TRBJ2-5 and V is TRBV10-3; D could derive from TRBD1 or TRBD2 (6 bases each). CDR1 and CDR2 from the germline V gene are ENHRY and SYGVKD. This CDR3 contains 14 residues. V lost 0 bases to trimming and J lost 6 bases, with 11 bases between them. CDR3 residues: CAISESTGGQTQYF. Written as DNA, the CDR3 is TGTGCCATCAGTGAGTCGACCGGGGGCCAGACCCAGTACTTC.

This rearrangement joins TRBV7-8 to TRBJ2-1, with no clear D. V lost 7 bases and J 7 bases, leaving 8 bases between the germline ends. This CDR3 has 11 amino acids. Germline V lookup: CDR1 SGHVS, CDR2 FQNEAQ. In DNA form, the CDR3 reads TGTGCCAGCACGCCAGCGAATGAGCAGTTCTTC. Amino acid sequence: CASTPANEQFF.

The CDR3 reads CAINQGQGYEQYF. The CDR3 coding sequence is TGTGCCATCAACCAAGGGCAGGGCTACGAGCAGTACTTC. The chain combines TRBV10-3 with TRBJ2-7; TRBD1 is a possible D gene (5 bases). CDR3 length: 13 amino acids. The germline gives CDR1 ENHRY, CDR2 SYGVKD. Trimming took 7 bases from V and 3 from J, leaving 13 bases between them.

The rearrangement links TRBV19 to TRBJ1-5; no firm D call. Germline V CDR1 and CDR2: LNHDA, SQIVND (reference sequence). V shed 5 bases and J shed 0 bases, with 5 bases lying between them. The CDR3 loop spans 13 amino acids. CDR3 sequence reads: CASSYDSNQPQHF. The CDR3 DNA reads as TGTGCCAGTAGTTACGATAGCAATCAGCCCCAGCATTTT.

This rearrangement joins TRBV9 to TRBJ1-4; the D gene is possibly TRBD1 (6 bases). CDR3 length equals 14 residues. Germline V gives CDR1 SGDLS, CDR2 YYNGEE. V dropped 7 bases and J dropped 5 bases, with 15 bases sitting between them. The CDR3 loop is CASGAGQINEKLFF. The DNA for the CDR3 is TGTGCCAGCGGGGCAGGACAGATAAATGAAAAACTGTTTTTT.

The CDR3, as DNA: TGTGCCAGCAGCGTAGCATCGGGACAGTCCTACAATGAGCAGTTCTTC. The encoded protein is CASSVASGQSYNEQFF. The J gene is TRBJ2-1, the V gene TRBV9; 7 bases fit TRBD1. Trimming at V came to 0 bases and at J to 1 base, leaving 4 bases not matched to a gene. This CDR3 is 16 amino acids long. Per the germline V gene, CDR1 is SGDLS and CDR2 is YYNGEE.